This T cell receptor beta chain appears in the sequencing data of a study of blood T cell repertoires in COVID-19. Looking at the study overall: Both acute and convalescent COVID-19 samples were obtained from the United States, Italy and Spain. From T cells, B-cell-depleted T cells, or PBMCs came the material, which was cDNA or gDNA.

Germline CDR1 and CDR2: MNHNS and SASEGT. The germline V and J ends were trimmed by 4 bases and 2 bases, with 18 bases remaining between them. The CDR3 has 16 amino acids. Data came from immunoSEQ multiplex PCR; TCRdb stores just in-frame clones and leaves some out. The sample contains over 75,000 clones, 80% to 95% of which appear only once. The sequence was obtained from a human donor with active COVID-19. The donor label of this sample is uncertain. The V gene is TRBV6-1, the J gene TRBJ2-7; D is possibly TRBD2 (5 bases). Material: peripheral blood. The CDR3 nucleotides are TGTGCCAGCAGTGCCTCCGGACGGTGGGAGACCTACGAGCAGTACTTC. Translation gives CASSASGRWETYEQYF.